These T cell receptor beta chains were read from a single sample in a study of blood T cell repertoires in COVID-19. TCRdb's table, derived via immunoSEQ multiplex PCR, lists solely in-frame clones and lacks some. In the table there are around 100,000 clones, about 90% of which are singletons. The sample comprised peripheral blood. Every receptor here comes from a man between 50 and 59 years old in a cohort sampled during active COVID-19. The CDR3 runs from the conserved cysteine through the conserved F or W. A D gene is named only where the DNA matches it firmly. Clone sizes are given selectively: once, few, many, or a class where the clone is expanded.

TRBJ1-6,few,-,TRBV5-4,CASSFKGDNSPLHF,TGTGCCAGCAGCTTTAAGGGGGATAATTCACCCCTCCACTTT
TRBJ1-6,-,-,TRBV6-2/TRBV6-3,CASSYLTPGRNSPLHF,TGTGCCAGCAGTTATCTGACACCTGGGCGCAATTCACCCCTCCACTTT
TRBJ2-5,-,TRBD1,TRBV7-8,CASSLPTGEYQETQYF,TGTGCCAGCAGCTTACCGACAGGGGAGTACCAAGAGACCCAGTACTTC
TRBJ1-6,few,TRBD1,TRBV11-2,CASSLRDSIHPLHF,TGTGCCAGCAGCTTACGGGACAGCATTCACCCCCTCCACTTT
TRBJ1-4,-,-,TRBV7-8,CASTLEGEKLFF,TGTGCCAGCACGCTCGAGGGCGAAAAACTGTTTTTT
TRBJ2-7,-,-,TRBV3-1/TRBV3-2,CASSQARGATYEQYF,TGTGCCAGCAGCCAAGCACGGGGGGCAACCTACGAGCAGTACTTC
TRBJ2-5,-,-,TRBV9,CASSVAHGSETQYF,TGTGCCAGCAGCGTAGCGCACGGGTCAGAGACCCAGTACTTC
TRBJ2-1,-,TRBD2,TRBV27,CASRSLGAGDNEQFF,TGTGCCAGCAGGTCCCTCGGAGCGGGGGACAATGAGCAGTTCTTC
TRBJ2-6,-,-,TRBV28,CASSVSAGANVLTF,TGTGCCAGCAGTGTGTCGGCTGGGGCCAACGTCCTGACTTTC
TRBJ2-3,-,-,TRBV11-3,CASSPLLAAERTDTQYF,TGTGCCAGCAGCCCCCTTCTCGCAGCGGAACGCACAGATACGCAGTATTTT
TRBJ1-4,-,-,TRBV7-8,CASSPRQTMGEKLFF,TGTGCCAGCAGCCCGAGACAGACGATGGGTGAAAAACTGTTTTTT
TRBJ2-3,-,-,TRBV13,CASSPRRDTQYF,TGTGCCAGCAGCCCGAGGAGAGATACGCAGTATTTT
TRBJ2-2,-,-,TRBV11-3,CASSSSGELFF,TGTGCCAGCAGCTCTTCCGGGGAGCTGTTTTTT
TRBJ1-4,-,TRBD1,TRBV5-4,CASSLRGQGGEKLFF,TGTGCCAGCAGCTTGAGGGGACAGGGGGGAGAAAAACTGTTTTTT
TRBJ1-5,-,TRBD1,TRBV10-1,CASSESTFWTGGIYSNQPQHF,TGCGCCAGCAGTGAGTCGACCTTTTGGACAGGGGGCATATATAGCAATCAGCCCCAGCATTTT
TRBJ1-2,-,TRBD1,TRBV7-9,CASSPSGRGQGNYGYTF,TGTGCCAGCAGCCCCTCAGGGAGGGGACAGGGGAACTATGGCTACACCTTC
TRBJ1-6,-,-,TRBV10-3,CAISDPRREINSPLHF,TGTGCCATCAGTGACCCCAGGCGGGAAATTAATTCACCCCTCCACTTT
TRBJ1-5,-,-,TRBV5-8,CASSFAIVNSNQPQHF,TGTGCCAGCAGCTTTGCGATCGTAAATAGCAATCAGCCCCAGCATTTT
TRBJ1-1,-,TRBD1,TRBV7-9,CASSPPGTGLRDTEAFF,TGTGCCAGCAGCCCTCCCGGGACAGGGCTTAGAGACACTGAAGCTTTCTTT
TRBJ2-2,-,-,TRBV7-7,CASSLYSGGGTGELFF,TGTGCTAGCAGCTTATACTCAGGGGGAGGCACCGGGGAGCTGTTTTTT
TRBJ1-3,-,TRBD1,TRBV19,CASSPGTGVSGNTIYF,TGTGCCAGTAGTCCCGGGACAGGGGTCTCTGGAAACACCATATATTTT
TRBJ2-2,-,-,TRBV11-1,CASSPTRGTGELFF,TGTGCCAGCAGCCCTACGAGGGGGACCGGGGAGCTGTTTTTT
TRBJ1-5,-,-,TRBV7-2,CASSLAGGSLGSQHF,TGTGCCAGCAGCTTAGCAGGGGGAAGTCTTGGATCCCAGCATTTT
TRBJ1-5,-,-,TRBV5-6,CASSLRHTSNQPQHF,TGTGCCAGCAGCTTGAGACATACTAGCAATCAGCCCCAGCATTTT
TRBJ1-1,-,-,TRBV5-8,CASSLEELSTEAFF,TGTGCCAGCAGCTTGGAGGAACTAAGCACTGAAGCTTTCTTT
TRBJ2-5,-,-,TRBV16,CASSKDTPRETQYF,TGTGCCAGCAGCAAGGACACCCCGAGAGAGACCCAGTACTTC
TRBJ2-2,-,-,TRBV11-2,CASSSRGVGELFF,TGTGCCAGCAGCTCCCGCGGGGTCGGGGAGCTGTTTTTT
TRBJ2-3,-,TRBD2,TRBV2,CASVVDSGGAATQYF,TGTGCCAGCGTGGTGGATTCGGGGGGGGCCGCTACGCAGTATTTT
TRBJ2-2,-,-,TRBV7-9,CASSLGQGSGGELFF,TGTGCCAGCAGCTTAGGCCAGGGGAGTGGCGGGGAGCTGTTTTTT
TRBJ1-3,-,-,TRBV29-1,CSVKGTEGSGNTIYF,TGCAGCGTAAAGGGGACGGAGGGCTCCGGAAACACCATATATTTT
TRBJ2-3,-,TRBD2,TRBV13,CASTLWGGGTDTQYF,TGTGCCAGCACCCTGTGGGGCGGGGGAACAGATACGCAGTATTTT
TRBJ1-1,-,-,TRBV12-3/TRBV12-4,CASSLGGRLEAFF,TGTGCCAGCAGCCTTGGGGGCAGACTCGAAGCTTTCTTT
TRBJ2-7,-,TRBD1,TRBV7-8,CASSLLTGGGEQYF,TGTGCCAGCAGCTTGCTTACAGGGGGCGGTGAGCAGTACTTC
TRBJ2-1,-,-,TRBV19,CASSSDTSSYNEQFF,TGTGCCAGTAGTTCGGACACGAGCTCCTACAATGAGCAGTTCTTC
TRBJ2-5,-,TRBD2,TRBV4-2,CASSQEARGGETQYF,TGTGCCAGCAGCCAAGAAGCTCGGGGGGGGGAGACCCAGTACTTC